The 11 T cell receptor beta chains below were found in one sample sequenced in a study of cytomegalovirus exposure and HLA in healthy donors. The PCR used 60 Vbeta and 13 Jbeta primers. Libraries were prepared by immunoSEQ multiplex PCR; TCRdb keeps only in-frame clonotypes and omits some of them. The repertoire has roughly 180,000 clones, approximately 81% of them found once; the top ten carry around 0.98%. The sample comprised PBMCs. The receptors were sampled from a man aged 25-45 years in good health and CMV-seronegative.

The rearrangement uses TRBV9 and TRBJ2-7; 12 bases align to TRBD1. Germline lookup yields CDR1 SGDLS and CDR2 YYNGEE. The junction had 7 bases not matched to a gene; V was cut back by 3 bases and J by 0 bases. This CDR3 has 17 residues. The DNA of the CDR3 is TGTGCCAGCAGCGCCGGGACAGGGGGCGCCCCCTCCTACGAGCAGTACTTC. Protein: CASSAGTGGAPSYEQYF.

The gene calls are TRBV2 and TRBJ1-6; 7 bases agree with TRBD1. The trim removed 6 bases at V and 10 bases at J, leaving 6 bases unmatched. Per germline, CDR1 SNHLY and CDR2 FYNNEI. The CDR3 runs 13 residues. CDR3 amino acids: CASRTGAGSPLHF. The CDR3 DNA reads TGTGCCAGCAGAACAGGGGCGGGATCACCCCTCCACTTT.

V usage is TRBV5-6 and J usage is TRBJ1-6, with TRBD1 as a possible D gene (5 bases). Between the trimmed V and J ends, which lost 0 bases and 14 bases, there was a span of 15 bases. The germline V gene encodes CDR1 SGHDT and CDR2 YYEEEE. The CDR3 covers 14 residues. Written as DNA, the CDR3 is TGTGCCAGCAGCTTGGACCAGGGAAGAGGCACCCTCCACTTT. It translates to CASSLDQGRGTLHF.

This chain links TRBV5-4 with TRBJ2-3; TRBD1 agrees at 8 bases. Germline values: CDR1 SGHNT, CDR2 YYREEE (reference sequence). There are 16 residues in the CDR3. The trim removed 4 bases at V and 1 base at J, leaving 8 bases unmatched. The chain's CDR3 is CASSTGQVRRTDTQYF. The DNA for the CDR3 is TGTGCCAGCAGCACGGGACAGGTACGACGCACAGATACGCAGTATTTT.

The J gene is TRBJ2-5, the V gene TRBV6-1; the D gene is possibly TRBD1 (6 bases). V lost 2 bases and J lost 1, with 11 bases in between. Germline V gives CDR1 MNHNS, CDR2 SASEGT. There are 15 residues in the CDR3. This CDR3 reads CASSEIGDTQETQYF. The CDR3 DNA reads TGTGCCAGCAGTGAAATCGGGGACACCCAAGAGACCCAGTACTTC.

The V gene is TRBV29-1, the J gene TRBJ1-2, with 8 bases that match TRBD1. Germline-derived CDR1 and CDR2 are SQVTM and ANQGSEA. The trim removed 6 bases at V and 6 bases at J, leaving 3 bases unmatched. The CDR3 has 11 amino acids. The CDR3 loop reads CSVQGAHGYTF. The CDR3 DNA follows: TGCAGCGTGCAGGGGGCGCATGGCTACACCTTC.

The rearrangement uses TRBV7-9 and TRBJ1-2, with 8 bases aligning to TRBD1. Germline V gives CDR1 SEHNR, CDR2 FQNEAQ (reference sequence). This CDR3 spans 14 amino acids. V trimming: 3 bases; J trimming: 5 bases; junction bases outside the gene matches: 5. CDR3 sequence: CASSFQGQGYGYTF. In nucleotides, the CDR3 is TGTGCCAGCAGCTTTCAAGGACAGGGATATGGCTACACCTTC.

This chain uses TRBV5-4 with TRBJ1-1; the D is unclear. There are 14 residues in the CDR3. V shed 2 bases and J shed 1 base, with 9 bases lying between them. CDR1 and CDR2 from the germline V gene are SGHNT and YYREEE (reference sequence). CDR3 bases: TGTGCCAGCAGCTTACTTGGTGGGAACACTGAAGCTTTCTTT. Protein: CASSLLGGNTEAFF.

CDR3 amino acids: CARSFGTGRPEQYF. DNA for the CDR3: TGTGCCAGAAGCTTCGGGACAGGGAGACCAGAGCAGTACTTC. The chain has TRBV5-3 and TRBJ2-7, with 9 bases aligning to TRBD1. TRBV5-3 is identified as an open reading frame with a role that is uncertain. This CDR3 has 14 amino acids. Losses at the gene ends were 2 bases for V and 7 bases for J; bases not matched to a gene: 7.

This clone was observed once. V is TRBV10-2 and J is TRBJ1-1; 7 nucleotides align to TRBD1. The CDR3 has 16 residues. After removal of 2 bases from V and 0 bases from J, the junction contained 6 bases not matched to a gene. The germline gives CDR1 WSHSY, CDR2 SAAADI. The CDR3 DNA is TGCGCCAGCAGTGAGACGTCTGGGACAGTGAACACTGAAGCTTTCTTT. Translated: CASSETSGTVNTEAFF.

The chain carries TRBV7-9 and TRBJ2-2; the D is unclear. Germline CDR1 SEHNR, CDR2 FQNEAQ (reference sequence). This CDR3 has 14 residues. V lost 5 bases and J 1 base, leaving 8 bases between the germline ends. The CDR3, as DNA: TGTGCCAGCAGCCCGAGCGTGAACACCGGGGAGCTGTTTTTT. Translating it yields CASSPSVNTGELFF.